This T cell receptor beta chain was retrieved from a study of beta chain features in type 1 diabetes. V was cut by 4 bases and J by 2 bases, with 18 bases left in between. The length of the CDR3 is 16 residues. Per the germline V gene, CDR1 is MNHEY and CDR2 is SMNVEV (reference sequence). cDNA synthesis used the whole RNA isolate, giving expressed TCRB sequences. Generated by immunoSEQ multiplex PCR, the TCRdb table keeps only in-frame clones and is missing some. The profile shows around 160,000 clones, under 60% of them singletons. In this sample, this clone turned up once. Source material: Tregs from blood. This TCR was sampled from a young man in good health. The chain has TRBV27 and TRBJ2-7; TRBD2 might be the D (6 bases). The CDR3 DNA is TGTGCCAGCAGTTCCTTTGGCGTAGCGGAGACCTACGAGCAGTACTTC. It codes for CASSSFGVAETYEQYF.